Here is one T cell receptor beta chain with its context. The antigen is unknown. This sample was taken from a study of cytomegalovirus exposure and HLA in healthy donors. Study as a whole: The use of the same platform for the 100 to 150 validation repertoires and the approximately 690 first-cohort repertoires was reported by a later analysis. General observations from the study: Specificity of a few CMV-associated chains for CMV antigens was verified in vitro. The study recorded fewer than 200 TCR beta chains that were cytomegalovirus-associated.

Sequencing used immunoSEQ multiplex PCR; TCRdb keeps in-frame clones, though not all of them. The sample shows about 160,000 clones, 85% to 90% of them seen only once. Sample: PBMCs. This sequence was found in a man between 18 and 35 years old in good health and CMV-seropositive.

The CDR3 protein is CASSYNRKNTEAFF. In nucleotides, the CDR3 is TGTGCCAGCAGCTATAATCGTAAGAACACTGAAGCTTTCTTT. The gene calls are TRBV5-4 and TRBJ1-1; D gene ambiguous. CDR1 is SGHNT and CDR2 is YYREEE in the germline V gene (reference sequence). Trimming shortened V by 3 bases and J by 1 base, and 10 bases separated the two germline ends. The CDR3 contains 14 residues.